This T cell receptor (beta chain) originates from a study of Ad26.COV2.S vaccination and SARS-CoV-2 variants. Study-level information: Recipients of Ad26.COV2.S got it intramuscularly, once or twice 56 days apart.

The repertoire was sequenced with immunoSEQ multiplex PCR; TCRdb's copy has only in-frame clones and lacks some. The sample carries about 400,000 clones, 83% recorded once. Germline V gene sequence: CDR1 SGHKS, CDR2 YYEKEE (reference sequence). V gave up 3 bases and J gave up 6 bases; unmatched junction bases: 11. The CDR3 totals 16 residues. Treatment in this sample: roughly 18 received Ad26.COV2.S at low or high dose, single or two shots; about 5 received placebo; per-sample allocation not given. Day 63 after the first vaccine or placebo injection was the time point for sampling. Ad26 vector vaccine expressed Wuhan-strain SARS-CoV-2 spike.

The clonotype originates from a person between 18 and 65 years old who received the Ad26.COV2.S COVID-19 vaccine or a placebo. The chain has TRBV5-5 and TRBJ2-2, with 7 positions matching TRBD2. The sample consisted of peripheral blood, taken in a trial of Ad26.COV2.S vaccine versus placebo. CDR3 protein: CASSSAGTTKPGELFF. CDR3 sequence (DNA): TGTGCCAGCAGCTCTGCCGGGACTACTAAACCCGGGGAGCTGTTTTTT.